This T cell receptor beta chain is from a study of post-analysis software for immune sequencing data. Study-level findings and limits: Normalized Chao1 diversity in multiple sclerosis patients fell significantly below that of controls. There were a handful of TRBV segments more frequent in patients than controls, and TRBV5-6, TRBV5-1 and TRBV20-1 were among them.

This clonotype was seen only a few times. Its antigen is as yet unknown. cDNA libraries for TCR beta contained unique molecular identifiers. The authors obtained approximately 460,000 cDNA molecules from approximately 1 to 10 million T cells. A single record per CDR3 protein comes from TCRdb applying MiXCR to the PCR reads. The table lists fewer than 600,000 distinct CDR3 sequences, approximately 46% of them singletons. CDR1 SGHVS and CDR2 FNYEAQ come from the germline V gene. The CDR3 consists of 16 residues. V was pared by 0 bases and J by 4 bases, with 6 bases of the junction left unmatched. The TCR sequence derives from a girl between 5 and 17 years old with multiple sclerosis. The genes are TRBV7-6 and TRBJ2-5, with 9 bases identical to TRBD1. Sample: blood. This chain's CDR3 is CASSLAPGQGRETQYF. The CDR3 DNA is TGTGCCAGCAGCTTAGCTCCGGGACAGGGTCGAGAGACCCAGTACTTC.